The text below deals with one T cell receptor (beta chain). The authors extracted RNA and reverse transcribed it into cDNA as the sequencing template. Some clones are missing from TCRdb's copy, which holds only in-frame ones; the method was immunoSEQ multiplex PCR. The repertoire has roughly 73,000 clones, 29% of them found once; the top ten carry 14% to 15%. Indicated treatment: oral pan-JAK inhibitor, 5-10 mg twice daily. The data are from a study of CD8+ T cells in alopecia areata. About the study: Treated individuals took tofacitinib by mouth, 5 to 10 mg twice daily.

The J segment lost 7 bases and the V segment lost 3 bases, leaving 8 bases of the junction unmatched. The CDR3 runs 16 residues. Germline V gene lookup returns CDR1 GTSNPN and CDR2 SVGIG (reference sequence). This receptor was obtained from a human donor with alopecia areata. The chain couples TRBV30 to TRBJ2-2; 13 nucleotides match TRBD2. The specimen comprised CD8+ T cells sorted from blood, sampled at week 4, from a patient treated with tofacitinib. The CDR3 DNA follows: TGTGCCTGGAGGGGGACTAGCGGGACCTCCCACGGGGAGCTGTTTTTT. Its protein product is CAWRGTSGTSHGELFF.